This T cell receptor beta chain derives from a study of T cells after yellow fever vaccination. Deletions cut 5 bases from V and 2 bases from J, with 10 bases between. The germline gives CDR1 PRHDT, CDR2 FYEKMQ (reference sequence). CDR3 size: 13 residues. TCRdb recomputed calls from the 5' RACE reads with MiXCR, one row per CDR3 protein. This sample has roughly 340,000 distinct CDR3 sequences, with 8.7% found just once. The chain recombines TRBV13 with TRBJ2-7, with D possibly called TRBD1 or TRBD2 (6 bases each). Specimen: PBMCs, collected on the day of the first yellow fever vaccination. The TCR was taken from a man younger than 35 who received the YFV17D yellow fever vaccine. The CDR3: CASSRGPTYEQYF. As DNA, the CDR3 is TGTGCCAGCAGCCGGGGGCCTACCTACGAGCAGTACTTC.